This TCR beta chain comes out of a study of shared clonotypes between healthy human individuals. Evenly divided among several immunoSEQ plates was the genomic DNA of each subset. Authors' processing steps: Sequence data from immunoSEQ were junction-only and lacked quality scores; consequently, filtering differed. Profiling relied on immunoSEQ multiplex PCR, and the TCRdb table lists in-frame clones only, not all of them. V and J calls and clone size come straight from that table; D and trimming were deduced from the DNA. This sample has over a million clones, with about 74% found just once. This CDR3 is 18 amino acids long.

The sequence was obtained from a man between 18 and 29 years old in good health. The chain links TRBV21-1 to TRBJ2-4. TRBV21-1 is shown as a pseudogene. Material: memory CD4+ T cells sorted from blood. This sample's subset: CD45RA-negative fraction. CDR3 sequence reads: CASSMGQVGERAKNIQYF. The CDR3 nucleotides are TGTGCCAGCAGCATGGGCCAGGTGGGGGAAAGGGCCAAAAACATTCAGTACTTC.